These T cell receptor beta chains were read from a single sample in a study of Ad26.COV2.S vaccination and SARS-CoV-2 variants. Sequenced by immunoSEQ multiplex PCR; TCRdb stores in-frame clones only, minus some. The sample includes about 400,000 clones, about 91% of them seen just once. The material sequenced was peripheral blood, taken in a trial of Ad26.COV2.S vaccine versus placebo. These TCRs come from a person aged 18-60 years who received the Ad26.COV2.S COVID-19 vaccine or a placebo. CDR3s leave out the opening cysteine and the closing phenylalanine or tryptophan. A D gene is named only where the DNA matches it firmly.

cdr3_aa,v_call,d_call,j_call
ASSFLDGMDSPLH,TRBV5-4,.,TRBJ1-6
ASSGSTDTQY,TRBV2,.,TRBJ2-3
ASSSPPTGVNTEAF,TRBV6-5,TRBD1,TRBJ1-1
ASSSVRSGNTIY,TRBV18,.,TRBJ1-3
ASSLEGGTEAF,TRBV27,.,TRBJ1-1
SAAIGGNTIY,TRBV29-1,.,TRBJ1-3
ASSLDSRNSPLH,TRBV7-3,.,TRBJ1-6
ASSLFSAARSYGYT,TRBV18,.,TRBJ1-2
ASSLSRIAGGGDEQF,TRBV7-8,TRBD2,TRBJ2-1
ASSESLGSGANVLT,TRBV6-1,.,TRBJ2-6
ASSLFQREGLRGTQY,TRBV5-1,TRBD2,TRBJ2-5
ASSAGTSGRPYQETQY,TRBV25-1,TRBD2,TRBJ2-5